The present T cell receptor (beta chain) was sequenced within a study of blood T cell repertoires in COVID-19. Background on the study: In each case, the material was cDNA or gDNA derived from T cells, B-cell-depleted T cells, or PBMCs.

Between the trimmed V and J ends, which lost 5 bases and 4 bases, there was a span of 16 bases. The CDR3 covers 15 residues. Germline loops: CDR1 SGHTS, CDR2 YDEGEE. Generated by immunoSEQ multiplex PCR, the TCRdb table keeps only in-frame clones and is missing some. The data hold more than 50,000 clones, with 80% to 95% observed a single time. Material: peripheral blood. The clonotype comes from a man older than 75 with acute or convalescent COVID-19. The V and J genes are TRBV5-8 and TRBJ1-5; possibly TRBD1 for D (5 bases). The CDR3 DNA follows: TGTGCCAGCAGTAGGGGTGGCAGGGTAAATCAGCCCCAGCATTTT. Translating gives CASSRGGRVNQPQHF.